This TCR beta chain appears in the sequencing data of a study of tumor and adjacent non-tumor tissue in lung cancer. A word on this clonotype: Its specificity is unknown. Compared with germline, one end of the junction differs, possibly owing to a read error.

Study results and limitations: In normal lung, the top 100 clones were significantly more dominant than in tumor.

This CDR3 has 14 residues. Germline values: CDR1 SGHAT, CDR2 FQDESV (reference sequence). The template was RNA from unsorted bulk tissue. TCRbeta libraries were built with three rounds of nested PCR, modified from ARM-PCR. TCRdb fed the multiplex PCR reads into MiXCR, producing one record per CDR3 protein. The table includes under 95,000 distinct CDR3 sequences, around 65% detected once. The TCR sequence derives from a man aged 65 to 79 with non-small cell lung cancer. Input material: lung tumor tissue. The chain employs TRBV11-1 and TRBJ2-5; possible D gene TRBD2, 5 bases. The CDR3 nucleotides are TGTGCTAGTAGCTTAGCCACTAGTCAAGAGACCCTGTACTTC. Amino acids: CASSLATSQETLYF.